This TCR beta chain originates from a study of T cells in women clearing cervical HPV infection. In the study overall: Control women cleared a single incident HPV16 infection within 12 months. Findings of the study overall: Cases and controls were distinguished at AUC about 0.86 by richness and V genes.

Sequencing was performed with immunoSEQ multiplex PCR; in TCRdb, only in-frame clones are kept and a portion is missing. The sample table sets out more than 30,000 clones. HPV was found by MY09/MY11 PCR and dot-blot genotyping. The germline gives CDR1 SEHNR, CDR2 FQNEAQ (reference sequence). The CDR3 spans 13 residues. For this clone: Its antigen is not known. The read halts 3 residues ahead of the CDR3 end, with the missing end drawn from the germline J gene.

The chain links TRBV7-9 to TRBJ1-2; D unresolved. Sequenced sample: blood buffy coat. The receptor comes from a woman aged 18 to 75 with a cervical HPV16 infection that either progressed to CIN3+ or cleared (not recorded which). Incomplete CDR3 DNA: TGTGCCAGCAGCTTGCCAAGCTCCTACGAC. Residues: CASSLPSSYD. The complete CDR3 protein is CASSLPSSYDYTF.